This T cell receptor (beta chain) is from a study of tumor-infiltrating lymphocytes in primary liver carcinoma. Study-level information: The study reported T1-T3 N0M0 tumors spanning 4.2 to 10 cm.

Synthesis of TCR beta cDNA was carried out from around 540 ng total RNA with a constant-region primer. For TCR beta, libraries were produced by three nested multiplex PCR rounds using slightly modified ARM-PCR. A C-beta reverse primer was combined with TRBV1-TRBV30 forward primers in the first two PCR rounds, and each round had approximately 9 cycles. Each CDR3 protein is one row after TCRdb ran MiXCR on the multiplex PCR reads. The sample lists about 78,000 distinct CDR3 sequences, about 70% occurring once. This CDR3 region has 14 residues. Germline V gives CDR1 SGDLS, CDR2 YYNGEE. It was from 20-30 mg of unsorted bulk tissue that RNA and DNA were co-extracted. To note about this clonotype: Germline and junction disagree at one end, which may indicate a read error.

The receptor was derived from a woman aged 55-69 years with primary liver carcinoma and hepatitis B virus infection. The V call is TRBV9, the J call TRBJ1-1; TRBD1 might be the D (6 bases). What was sequenced was liver tumor tissue from sampling region 4. Stated subset: tumor region T4, right-lateral pole. CDR3 sequence reads: CASSTRDTRTEVFF. CDR3 DNA: TGTGCCAGCAGCACCCGGGACACTCGCACTGAAGTTTTCTTT.